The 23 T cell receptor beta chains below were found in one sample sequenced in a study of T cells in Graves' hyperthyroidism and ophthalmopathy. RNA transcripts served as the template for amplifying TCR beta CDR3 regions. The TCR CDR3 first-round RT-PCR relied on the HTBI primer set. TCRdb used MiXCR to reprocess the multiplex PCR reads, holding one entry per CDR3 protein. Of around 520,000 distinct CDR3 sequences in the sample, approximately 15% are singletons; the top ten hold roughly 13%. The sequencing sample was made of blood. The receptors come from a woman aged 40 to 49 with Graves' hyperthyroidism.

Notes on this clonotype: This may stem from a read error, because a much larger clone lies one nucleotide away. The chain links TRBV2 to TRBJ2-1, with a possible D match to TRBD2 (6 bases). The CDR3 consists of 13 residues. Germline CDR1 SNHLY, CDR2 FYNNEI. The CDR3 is CASGRSEGNKQFF. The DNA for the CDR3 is TGTGCCAGCGGTCGGTCGGAGGGCAATAAGCAGTTCTTC.

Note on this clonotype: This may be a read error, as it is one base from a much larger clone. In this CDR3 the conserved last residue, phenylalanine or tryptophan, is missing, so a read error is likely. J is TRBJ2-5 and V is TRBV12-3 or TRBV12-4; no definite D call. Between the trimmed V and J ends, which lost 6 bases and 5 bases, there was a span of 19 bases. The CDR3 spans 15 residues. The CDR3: CASSPFGPFGETQYL. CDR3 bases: TGTGCCAGCAGCCCCTTCGGACCCTTCGGGGAGACCCAGTACCTC.

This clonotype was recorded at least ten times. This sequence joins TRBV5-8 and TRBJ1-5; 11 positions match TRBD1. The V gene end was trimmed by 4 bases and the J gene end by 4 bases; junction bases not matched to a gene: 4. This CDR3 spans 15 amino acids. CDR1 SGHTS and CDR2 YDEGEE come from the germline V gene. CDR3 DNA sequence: TGTGCCAGCAGCGCCCGGGACAGGGGGAATCAGCCCCAGCATTTT. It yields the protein CASSARDRGNQPQHF.

CDR3 bases: TGTGCCTGGAGTGTAAGTCAGCCCGGGGAGCTGTTTTTT. Encoded protein: CAWSVSQPGELFF. V is TRBV30 and J is TRBJ2-2; D not certain. Germline V gene lookup returns CDR1 GTSNPN and CDR2 SVGIG (reference sequence). Trimming removed 0 bases at V and 6 bases at J, with 8 bases between. The CDR3 length is 13 residues.

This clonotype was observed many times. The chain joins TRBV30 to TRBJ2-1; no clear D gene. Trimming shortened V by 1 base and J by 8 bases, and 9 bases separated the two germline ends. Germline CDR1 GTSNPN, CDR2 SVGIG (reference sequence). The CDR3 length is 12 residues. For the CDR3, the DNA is TGTGCCTGGAGTGCCTCCGCCGATGAGCAGTTCTTC. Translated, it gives CAWSASADEQFF.

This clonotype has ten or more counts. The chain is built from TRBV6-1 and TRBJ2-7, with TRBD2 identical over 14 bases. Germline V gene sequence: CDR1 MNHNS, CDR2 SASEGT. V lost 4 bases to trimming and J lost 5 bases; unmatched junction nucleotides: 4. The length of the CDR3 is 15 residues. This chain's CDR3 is CASSGGLAGGHEQYF. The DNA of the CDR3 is TGTGCCAGCAGTGGCGGACTAGCGGGAGGTCACGAGCAGTACTTC.

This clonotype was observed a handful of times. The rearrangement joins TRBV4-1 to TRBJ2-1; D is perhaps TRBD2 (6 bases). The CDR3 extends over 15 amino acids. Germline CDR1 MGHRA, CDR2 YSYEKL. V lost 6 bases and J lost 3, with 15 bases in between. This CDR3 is CASSPDWGLYNEQFF. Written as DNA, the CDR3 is TGCGCCAGCAGTCCAGATTGGGGACTCTACAATGAGCAGTTCTTC.

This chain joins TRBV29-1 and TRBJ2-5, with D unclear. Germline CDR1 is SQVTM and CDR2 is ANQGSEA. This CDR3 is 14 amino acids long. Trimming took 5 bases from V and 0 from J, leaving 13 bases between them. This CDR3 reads CSVRWADNQETQYF. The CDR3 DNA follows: TGCAGCGTTAGGTGGGCAGACAACCAAGAGACCCAGTACTTC. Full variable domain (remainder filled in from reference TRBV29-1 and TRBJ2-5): SAVISQKPSRDICQRGTSLTIQCQVDSQVTMMFWYRQQPGQSLTLIATANQGSEATYESGFVIDKFPISRPNLTFSTLTVSNMSPEDSSIYLCSVRWADNQETQYFGPGTRLLVL.

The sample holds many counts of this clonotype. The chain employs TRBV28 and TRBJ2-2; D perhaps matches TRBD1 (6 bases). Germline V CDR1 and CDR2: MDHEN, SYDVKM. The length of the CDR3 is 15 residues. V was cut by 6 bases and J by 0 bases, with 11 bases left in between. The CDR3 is CASRETGTNTGELFF. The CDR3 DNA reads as TGTGCCAGCAGAGAGACAGGAACGAACACCGGGGAGCTGTTTTTT.

CDR3 amino acids: CASRPGTGLTEAFF. The CDR3 DNA sequence: TGTGCCAGCAGACCGGGGACAGGGCTCACTGAAGCTTTCTTT. The chain employs TRBV7-9 and TRBJ1-1; 9 bases align to TRBD1. With V trimmed by 6 bases and J by 4 bases, 6 bases remained unmatched. This CDR3 spans 14 amino acids. Germline values: CDR1 SEHNR, CDR2 FQNEAQ (reference sequence).

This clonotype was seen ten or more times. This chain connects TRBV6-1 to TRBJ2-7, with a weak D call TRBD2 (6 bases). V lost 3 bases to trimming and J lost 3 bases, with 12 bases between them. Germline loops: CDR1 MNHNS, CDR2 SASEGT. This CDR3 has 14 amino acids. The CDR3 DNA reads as TGTGCCAGCAGTGATTTAGCGGACCTCTACGAGCAGTACTTC. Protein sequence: CASSDLADLYEQYF.

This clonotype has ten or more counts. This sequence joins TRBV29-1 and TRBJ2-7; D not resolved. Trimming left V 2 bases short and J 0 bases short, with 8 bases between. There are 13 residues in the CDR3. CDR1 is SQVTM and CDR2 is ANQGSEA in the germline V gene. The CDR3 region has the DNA TGCAGCGTTGAAACAGAGAGCTCCTACGAGCAGTACTTC. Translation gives CSVETESSYEQYF.

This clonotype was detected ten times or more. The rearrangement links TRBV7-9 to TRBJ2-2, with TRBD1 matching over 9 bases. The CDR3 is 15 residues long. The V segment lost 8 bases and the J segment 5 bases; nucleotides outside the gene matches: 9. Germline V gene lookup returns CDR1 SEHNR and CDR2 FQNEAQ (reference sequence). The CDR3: CASPPDRGGTGELFF. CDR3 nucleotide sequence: TGTGCCAGCCCTCCGGACAGGGGAGGAACCGGGGAGCTGTTTTTT. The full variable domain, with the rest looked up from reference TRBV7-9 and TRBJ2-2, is DTGVSQNPRHKITKRGQNVTFRCDPISEHNRLYWYRQTLGQGPEFLTYFQNEAQLEKSRLLSDRFSAERPKGSFSTLEIQRTEQGDSAMYLCASPPDRGGTGELFFGEGSRLTVL.

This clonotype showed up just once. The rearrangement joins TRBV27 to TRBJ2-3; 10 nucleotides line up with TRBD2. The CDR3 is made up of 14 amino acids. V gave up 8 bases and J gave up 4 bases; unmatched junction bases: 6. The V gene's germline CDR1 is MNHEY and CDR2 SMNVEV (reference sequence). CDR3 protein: CASRRTSGPDTQYF. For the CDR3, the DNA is TGTGCCAGCCGGAGGACTAGCGGCCCAGATACGCAGTATTTT.

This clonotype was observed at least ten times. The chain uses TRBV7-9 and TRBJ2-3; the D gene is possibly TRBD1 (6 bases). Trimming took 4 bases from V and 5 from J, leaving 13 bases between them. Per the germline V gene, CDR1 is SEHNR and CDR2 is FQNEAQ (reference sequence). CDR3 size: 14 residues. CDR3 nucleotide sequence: TGTGCCAGCAGCTCGCAGGACAGTAAAGATACGCAGTATTTT. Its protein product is CASSSQDSKDTQYF. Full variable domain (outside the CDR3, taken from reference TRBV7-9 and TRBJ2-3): DTGVSQNPRHKITKRGQNVTFRCDPISEHNRLYWYRQTLGQGPEFLTYFQNEAQLEKSRLLSDRFSAERPKGSFSTLEIQRTEQGDSAMYLCASSSQDSKDTQYFGPGTRLTVL.

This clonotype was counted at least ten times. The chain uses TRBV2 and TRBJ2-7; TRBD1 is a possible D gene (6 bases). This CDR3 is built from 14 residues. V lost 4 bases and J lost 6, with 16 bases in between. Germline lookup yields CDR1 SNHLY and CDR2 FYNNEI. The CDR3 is CASSAAGVYGEQYF. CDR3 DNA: TGTGCCAGCAGTGCGGCAGGGGTGTATGGCGAGCAGTACTTC.

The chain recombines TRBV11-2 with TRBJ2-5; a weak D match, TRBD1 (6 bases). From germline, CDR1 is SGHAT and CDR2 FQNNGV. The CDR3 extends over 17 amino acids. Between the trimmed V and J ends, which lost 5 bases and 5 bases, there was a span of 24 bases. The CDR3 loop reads CASSRQGYFFIAETQYF. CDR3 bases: TGTGCCAGCAGCAGGCAGGGGTATTTTTTTATTGCGGAGACCCAGTACTTC. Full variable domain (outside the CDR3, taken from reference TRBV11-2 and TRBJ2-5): EAGVAQSPRYKIIEKRQSVAFWCNPISGHATLYWYQQILGQGPKLLIQFQNNGVVDDSQLPKDRFSAERLKGVDSTLKIQPAKLEDSAVYLCASSRQGYFFIAETQYFGPGTRLLVL.

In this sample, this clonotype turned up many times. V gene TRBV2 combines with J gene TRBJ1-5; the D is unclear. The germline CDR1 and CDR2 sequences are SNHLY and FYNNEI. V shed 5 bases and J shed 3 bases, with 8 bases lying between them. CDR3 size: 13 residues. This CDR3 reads CASSWSDNQPQHF. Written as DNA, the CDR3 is TGTGCCAGCAGTTGGTCAGACAATCAGCCCCAGCATTTT.

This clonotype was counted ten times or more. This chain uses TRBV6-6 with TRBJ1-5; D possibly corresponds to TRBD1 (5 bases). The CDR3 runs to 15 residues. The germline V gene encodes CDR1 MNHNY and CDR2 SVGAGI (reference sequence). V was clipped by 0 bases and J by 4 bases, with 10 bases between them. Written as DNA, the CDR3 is TGTGCCAGCAGTTACTCGGGGGATGTGAATCAGCCCCAGCATTTT. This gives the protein CASSYSGDVNQPQHF.

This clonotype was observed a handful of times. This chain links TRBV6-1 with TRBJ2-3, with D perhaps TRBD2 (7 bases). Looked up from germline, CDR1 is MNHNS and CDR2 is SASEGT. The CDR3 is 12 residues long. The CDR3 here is CAVRGATDTQYF. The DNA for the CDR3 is TGTGCGGTCCGGGGGGCCACAGATACGCAGTATTTT.

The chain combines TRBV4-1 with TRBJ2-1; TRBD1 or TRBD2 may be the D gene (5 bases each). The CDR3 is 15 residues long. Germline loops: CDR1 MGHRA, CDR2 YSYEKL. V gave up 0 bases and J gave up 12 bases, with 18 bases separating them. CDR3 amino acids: CASSQDQGDIYVQFF. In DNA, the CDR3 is TGCGCCAGCAGCCAAGACCAGGGAGACATTTACGTGCAGTTCTTC.

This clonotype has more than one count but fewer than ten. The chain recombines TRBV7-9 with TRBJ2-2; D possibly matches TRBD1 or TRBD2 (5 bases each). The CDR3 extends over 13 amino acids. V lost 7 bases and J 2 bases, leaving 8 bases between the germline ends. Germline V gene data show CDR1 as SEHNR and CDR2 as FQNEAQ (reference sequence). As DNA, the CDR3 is TGTGCCAGCACCGGGGACAACACCGGGGAGCTGTTTTTT. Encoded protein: CASTGDNTGELFF.

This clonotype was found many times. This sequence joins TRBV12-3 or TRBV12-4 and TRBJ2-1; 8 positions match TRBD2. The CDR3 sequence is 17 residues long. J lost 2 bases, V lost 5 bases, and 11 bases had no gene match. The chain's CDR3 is CASSRGGPAAAYNEQFF. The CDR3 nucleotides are TGTGCCAGCAGTCGGGGGGGCCCAGCGGCCGCCTACAATGAGCAGTTCTTC.